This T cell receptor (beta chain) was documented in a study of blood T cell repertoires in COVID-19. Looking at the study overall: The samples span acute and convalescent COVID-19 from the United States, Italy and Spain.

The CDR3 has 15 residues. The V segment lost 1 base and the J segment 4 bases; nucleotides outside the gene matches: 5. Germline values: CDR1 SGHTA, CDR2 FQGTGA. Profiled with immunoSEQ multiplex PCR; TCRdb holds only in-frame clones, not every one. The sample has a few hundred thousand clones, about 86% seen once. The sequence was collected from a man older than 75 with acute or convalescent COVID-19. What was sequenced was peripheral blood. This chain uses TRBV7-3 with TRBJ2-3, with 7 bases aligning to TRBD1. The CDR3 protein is CASSLKGAGPDTQYF. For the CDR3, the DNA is TGTGCCAGCAGCTTAAAGGGGGCCGGTCCAGATACGCAGTATTTT.